The source of this T cell receptor beta chain is a study of post-analysis software for immune sequencing data. On the study more broadly: The courses of disease that were included comprised relapsing-remitting, secondary progressive and progressive-relapsing multiple sclerosis. General study findings and limits: Comparison of patients with controls showed five TRBV segments more frequent in patients, TRBV5-6, TRBV5-1 and TRBV20-1 among them. When compared against controls, multiple sclerosis patients showed significantly lower normalized Chao1 diversity.

Incorporated into the TCR beta cDNA libraries were unique molecular identifiers, which served to reduce PCR and sequencing biases. A population of about 1 to 11 million T cells gave rise to about half a million cDNA molecules. One entry per CDR3 protein, called by TCRdb with MiXCR from the PCR reads. Of fewer than 600,000 distinct CDR3 sequences in the sample, nearly 45% were seen once. CDR3 size: 13 residues. Germline values: CDR1 ENHRY, CDR2 SYGVKD. Trimming removed 10 bases from V and 0 bases from J, with 12 bases in between. Note on this clonotype: Its matching antigen is unknown.

V usage is TRBV10-3 and J usage is TRBJ1-1; D is unresolved. The sample comprised blood. The receptor comes from a girl aged 10 to 17 with multiple sclerosis. CDR3 nucleotide sequence: TGTGCCACTGTCCCGCACATGAACACTGAAGCTTTCTTT. As protein: CATVPHMNTEAFF.